The 4 T cell receptor beta chains given below trace back to one sample, sequenced in a study of shared clonotypes between healthy human individuals. CD8 cells classed as naive were CD45RO-negative and positively selected for CCR7, excluding terminally differentiated effector memory CD45RA+ cells. Libraries were prepared by immunoSEQ multiplex PCR; TCRdb keeps only in-frame clonotypes and omits some of them. The data hold some 2.1 million clones, with around 95% observed a single time. The sample consisted of naive CD8+ T cells from PBMCs. The receptors here all came from a man younger than 35 in good health. Some clones in this sample may be carry-over from other donors' samples.

The rearrangement uses TRBV10-3 and TRBJ2-1; TRBD1 matches at 8 bases. The V segment lost 11 bases and the J segment 4 bases; nucleotides outside the gene matches: 10. Germline V gives CDR1 ENHRY, CDR2 SYGVKD. CDR3 size: 14 residues. CDR3 sequence: CALRQGTTYNEQFF. CDR3 coding DNA: TGTGCCCTCCGACAGGGGACGACGTACAATGAGCAGTTCTTC.

V and J are TRBV10-2 and TRBJ2-2; TRBD1 agrees at 10 bases. Germline V gives CDR1 WSHSY, CDR2 SAAADI. V lost 6 bases, J lost 6 bases, and 10 bases stayed unmatched. CDR3 length equals 16 residues. In DNA form, the CDR3 reads TGCGCCAGCAGACCGGGACAGGGGCTATGGGCCGGGGAGCTGTTTTTT. It yields the protein CASRPGQGLWAGELFF.

This clone was observed a single time. This chain connects TRBV7-9 to TRBJ1-1, with TRBD1 matching 8 bases. The V gene's germline CDR1 is SEHNR and CDR2 FQNEAQ (reference sequence). V shed 1 base, J shed 0 bases, and the junction held 7 bases outside the gene matches. The CDR3 is 17 amino acids. The CDR3 nucleotides read TGTGCCAGCAGCTTAGGGGCAGGGGGCTCAATGAACACTGAAGCTTTCTTT. Its protein product is CASSLGAGGSMNTEAFF.

V usage is TRBV6-4 and J usage is TRBJ2-1; D might be TRBD1 or TRBD2, each matching 6 bases. Germline-derived CDR1 and CDR2 are MRHNA and SNTAGT. The V gene lost 0 bases and the J gene lost 9 bases, with 12 bases spanning the gap. CDR3 size: 14 residues. DNA for the CDR3: TGTGCCAGCAGTGACTCGTGGACAGCGGGTGAGCAGTTCTTC. Translation: CASSDSWTAGEQFF.